This TCR beta chain comes out of a study of metastatic and nonmetastatic thyroid tumors (dated by TCRdb to the early 2020s). In terms of the full investigation: Repertoires from peripheral blood and from tumor or nodule tissue samples of malignant and benign thyroid patients were compared. The paper as a whole reports these results and caveats: TCR beta diversity was reported as significantly higher in malignant tumors than in benign nodules, in both blood and tumor samples.

Libraries were built with PCR. TCRdb records Illumina HiSeq 4000 as the sequencer. The TCR beta-chain CDR3 region of each patient was profiled by high-throughput sequencing. The published analysis was carried out like this. CDR3 differences across clinicopathological groups were used to build a classifier for discriminating distant-metastatic papillary thyroid cancer patients. The Shannon index was used to measure repertoire diversity, and the Morisita-Horn index was used to measure how similar tumor and blood repertoires were. TCRdb reanalyzed the raw reads on its own, using fastp at Q25 for trimming and MiXCR for clone calling, and kept in-frame beta chains. It is TCRdb's table, rather than the study itself, that gives the V and J calls and clone size. A total of 15,000 to 20,000 clones appear in this sample, around 28% of them only once. Roughly 12% of the sample comes from the top ten. The CDR3 numbers 14 amino acids, ends counted. Only CDR3 DNA remains: 42 bases, in frame from the first base. V and J lose 8 bases and 7 bases, and a span of 17 bases separates them. As encoded in the germline V gene, CDR1 is MNHNS while CDR2 is SASEGT.

No treatment had been received by any patient before thyroid surgery. Using T-cell receptor beta sequencing, the researchers looked back retrospectively at clinical samples from patients, gathered between about 2012 and 2019. This clone has a handful of counts. The antigen it recognizes is unknown. Because it lacks the conserved phenylalanine or tryptophan at the end, this CDR3 is likely a read error. Sequenced input: tumor tissue. This receptor was taken from a male donor with papillary thyroid cancer or a benign thyroid nodule (not recorded which). Some clones in this sample may be carry-over from other donors' samples. The chain employs TRBV6-1 and TRBJ2-2; matching of 6 bases hints at TRBD2 as the D gene. The base sequence is TGTGCCAGCCAGACCCGACTAGACGGCGGGGAGCTGTTTTCT. This translates into CASQTRLDGGELFS.